What follows describes a single T cell receptor (beta chain). The CDR3 is 16 residues long. With 0 bases clipped from V and 0 bases from J, the junction kept 3 bases outside the gene matches. Looked up from germline, CDR1 is LGHNA and CDR2 is YNFKEQ. The entry originates in a study of blood T cell repertoires in COVID-19. Study-level background: Sources were T cells, B-cell-depleted T cells, or PBMCs; the material itself was cDNA or gDNA.

Original methodology: From reference gene primer amplification, estimates of nucleated cell counts were derived. Clones were read by immunoSEQ multiplex PCR, and TCRdb kept only the in-frame ones, dropping some. That table gives V, J and clone size, and the DNA gave D and trimming. The sample includes approximately 130,000 clones, 84% of them seen just once. The chain employs TRBV4-2 and TRBJ2-5; the match to TRBD2 covers 8 bases. The source of this sequence is a human donor in a cohort sampled during active COVID-19. The material sequenced was peripheral blood. CDR3 DNA sequence: TGTGCCAGCAGCCAAGAGGGCGGGGGGAACCAAGAGACCCAGTACTTC. Encoded protein: CASSQEGGGNQETQYF.